Each of the 31 T cell receptor beta chains below was sequenced from the same sample in a study of blood T cell repertoires in COVID-19. The repertoire was sequenced with immunoSEQ multiplex PCR; TCRdb's copy has only in-frame clones and lacks some. The sample carries 80,000 to 95,000 clones, 85% recorded once. What was sequenced was peripheral blood. The receptors shown here come from an elderly man with acute or convalescent COVID-19.

The gene calls are TRBV6-5 and TRBJ2-3; 7 bases line up with TRBD2. J gave up 1 base and V 0 bases, and 4 bases lay outside the gene matches. The CDR3 runs to 16 residues. Germline CDR1 reads MNHEY; CDR2 reads SVGAGI. The CDR3 bases are TGTGCCAGCAGTTACTCGCCCAGCGGGGGCACAGATACGCAGTATTTT. This gives the protein CASSYSPSGGTDTQYF.

This chain links TRBV5-1 with TRBJ2-7; 10 bases match TRBD1. V was pared by 4 bases and J by 6 bases, with 7 bases of the junction left unmatched. Per the germline V gene, CDR1 is SGHRS and CDR2 is YFSETQ. CDR3 length: 14 amino acids. The CDR3 coding sequence is TGCGCCAGCAGCGTGGGACAGGGGAGTAGCGAGCAGTACTTC. It encodes CASSVGQGSSEQYF.

V gene TRBV7-6 combines with J gene TRBJ1-6; TRBD1 agrees at 9 bases. The germline CDR1 and CDR2 sequences are SGHVS and FNYEAQ. Unmatched junction bases numbered 10, after V lost 4 bases and J lost 3 bases. This CDR3 is built from 18 residues. The CDR3 bases are TGTGCCAGCAGCTCTCAGTACAGGGGGCGTTACTATAATTCACCCCTCCACTTT. It translates to CASSSQYRGRYYNSPLHF.

The genes are TRBV7-3 and TRBJ1-2; D gene unclear. The ends were cut back, 2 bases at V and 4 bases at J, with 11 bases in the middle. This CDR3 comprises 14 residues. The germline V gene has CDR1 SGHTA and CDR2 FQGTGA. The CDR3: CASSLPDIGYGYTF. In DNA, the CDR3 is TGTGCCAGCAGCTTACCCGACATCGGCTATGGCTACACCTTC.

The chain combines TRBV6-2 or TRBV6-3 with TRBJ2-5; TRBD2 aligns across 9 bases. V was pared by 3 bases and J by 3 bases, with 14 bases of the junction left unmatched. This CDR3 is 18 amino acids long. Germline-derived CDR1 and CDR2 are MNHEY and SVGEGT. CDR3 in amino acids: CASSYGTSLFGLEETQYF. CDR3 in DNA: TGTGCCAGCAGTTATGGGACTAGCCTGTTCGGGCTGGAAGAGACCCAGTACTTC.

The chain combines TRBV27 with TRBJ2-1; 7 bases are a match to TRBD2. This CDR3 spans 12 amino acids. J was trimmed by 6 bases and V by 4 bases; bases with no gene match: 0. The germline CDR1 and CDR2 sequences are MNHEY and SMNVEV (reference sequence). CDR3 sequence: CASSWGGNEQFF. In DNA form, the CDR3 reads TGTGCCAGCAGTTGGGGGGGCAATGAGCAGTTCTTC.

This clone has a single count. This sequence joins TRBV7-2 and TRBJ1-2, with 7 bases aligning to TRBD1. Trimming at V came to 0 bases and at J to 5 bases, leaving 9 bases not matched to a gene. This CDR3 is 16 amino acids long. CDR1 SGHTA and CDR2 FQGNSA come from the germline V gene. CDR3 in DNA: TGTGCCAGCAGCTTAGCGCCGAACAGGGGAGAGTATGGCTACACCTTC. This translates into CASSLAPNRGEYGYTF. Supplemented by reference TRBV7-2 and TRBJ1-2, the full variable domain reads GAGVSQSPSNKVTEKGKDVELRCDPISGHTALYWYRQSLGQGLEFLIYFQGNSAPDKSGLPSDRFSAERTGGSVSTLTIQRTQQEDSAVYLCASSLAPNRGEYGYTFGSGTRLTVV.

This clone appeared a few times. The chain is built from TRBV6-5 and TRBJ2-1; 10 bases fit TRBD1. The length of the CDR3 is 15 residues. The junction had 15 bases not matched to a gene; V was cut back by 10 bases and J by 9 bases. Germline CDR1 reads MNHEY; CDR2 reads SVGAGI. CDR3 nucleotide sequence: TGTGCCACCAGACCGGGACAGGGGTATTCGGGTGAGCAGTTCTTC. This sequence encodes CATRPGQGYSGEQFF.

The rearrangement joins TRBV6-1 to TRBJ2-6, with D tentatively TRBD1 (5 bases). In germline, CDR1 is MNHNS, CDR2 SASEGT. The CDR3 is made up of 18 amino acids. Trimming took off 4 bases at V and 0 bases at J, with 16 bases between the two ends. CDR3 in amino acids: CASSGGEARGSGANVLTF. The CDR3, as DNA: TGTGCCAGCAGTGGGGGCGAGGCAAGGGGCTCTGGGGCCAACGTCCTGACTTTC.

The rearrangement joins TRBV13 to TRBJ1-1; D not certain. The CDR3 has 13 amino acids. CDR1 PRHDT and CDR2 FYEKMQ come from the germline V gene (reference sequence). V shed 1 base and J shed 0 bases, with 3 bases lying between them. CDR3 DNA: TGTGCCAGCAGCTTAGCCTTGAACACTGAAGCTTTCTTT. Translated: CASSLALNTEAFF.

V gene TRBV3-1 (or the pseudogene TRBV3-2) combines with J gene TRBJ2-7, with D unclear. The CDR3 extends over 15 amino acids. Between the trimmed V and J ends, which lost 1 base and 0 bases, there was a span of 10 bases. The germline CDR1 and CDR2 sequences are LGHDT and YNNKEL (reference sequence). In nucleotides, the CDR3 is TGTGCCAGCAGCCAAGCGTCAGGATTCTCCTACGAGCAGTACTTC. This encodes CASSQASGFSYEQYF.

The count of this clone is one. This chain uses TRBV18 with TRBJ2-1; 7 bases match TRBD1. The germline CDR1 and CDR2 sequences are KGHSH and LQKENI. The V and J ends lost 1 base and 0 bases, in that order; junction bases with no gene match: 9. There are 18 residues in the CDR3. The CDR3 sequence: CASSPRPMTGSSYNEQFF. For the CDR3, the DNA is TGTGCCAGCTCACCACGCCCAATGACAGGGAGCTCCTACAATGAGCAGTTCTTC.

The J gene is TRBJ1-1, the V gene TRBV28; no clear D. Trimming removed 8 bases from V and 7 bases from J, with 11 bases in between. CDR3 size: 11 residues. In germline, CDR1 is MDHEN, CDR2 SYDVKM. CDR3 sequence reads: CASGRGFEAFF. The CDR3 nucleotides read TGTGCCAGCGGCCGGGGTTTTGAAGCTTTCTTT.

V usage is TRBV11-2 and J usage is TRBJ2-5; 9 bases fit TRBD1. The CDR3 loop spans 17 amino acids. Germline CDR1 reads SGHAT; CDR2 reads FQNNGV. The V segment lost 2 bases and the J segment 7 bases; nucleotides outside the gene matches: 14. The CDR3 DNA follows: TGTGCCAGCAGCTTACGCCCCGGGACAGGGTTTTTAGGGACCCAGTACTTC. This encodes CASSLRPGTGFLGTQYF. The variable domain in full, completed from reference TRBV11-2 and TRBJ2-5, reads EAGVAQSPRYKIIEKRQSVAFWCNPISGHATLYWYQQILGQGPKLLIQFQNNGVVDDSQLPKDRFSAERLKGVDSTLKIQPAKLEDSAVYLCASSLRPGTGFLGTQYFGPGTRLLVL.

This clone was seen just once. The chain couples TRBV23-1 to TRBJ2-7; TRBD2 aligns across 8 bases. TRBV23-1 is noted as an ORF with a role that remains uncertain. The CDR3 contains 17 residues. V was pared by 4 bases and J by 0 bases, with 11 bases of the junction left unmatched. CDR3 bases: TGCGCCAGCAGTCCACCCCGGGGGGGGCCTAGCTCCTACGAGCAGTACTTC. It is translated as CASSPPRGGPSSYEQYF.

J is TRBJ1-2 and V is TRBV30; the match to TRBD1 covers 8 bases. The V gene end was trimmed by 1 base and the J gene end by 13 bases; junction bases not matched to a gene: 8. The germline gives CDR1 GTSNPN, CDR2 SVGIG (reference sequence). The CDR3 is 12 residues long. The CDR3 nucleotides are TGTGCCTGGAGTGCCCCAGGGGGCCCGGTCACCTTC. As protein: CAWSAPGGPVTF.

The chain has TRBV10-3 and TRBJ1-1; 8 bases fit TRBD1. The V and J ends lost 10 bases and 4 bases, in that order; junction bases with no gene match: 8. The CDR3 length is 13 residues. Germline CDR1 ENHRY, CDR2 SYGVKD. The CDR3 region is CASAQGAGTEAFF. Here the CDR3 DNA reads TGTGCCAGCGCCCAGGGGGCTGGCACTGAAGCTTTCTTT.

This clone has a handful of counts. The rearrangement joins TRBV2 to TRBJ1-6; possible D gene TRBD1, 6 bases. Germline V gene lookup returns CDR1 SNHLY and CDR2 FYNNEI. This CDR3 has 14 residues. V gave up 8 bases and J gave up 9 bases, with 17 bases separating them. CDR3 protein: CASPGGGPGSPLHF. The CDR3 DNA reads as TGTGCCAGCCCCGGCGGGGGGCCCGGTTCACCCCTCCACTTT.

There are many counts of this clone. J is TRBJ2-7 and V is TRBV5-1, with no clear D. The V gene lost 0 bases and the J gene lost 0 bases, with 7 bases spanning the gap. Germline loops: CDR1 SGHRS, CDR2 YFSETQ. The CDR3 extends over 14 amino acids. The CDR3 reads CASSLVESSYEQYF. The CDR3 region has the DNA TGCGCCAGCAGCTTGGTCGAGTCCTCCTACGAGCAGTACTTC.

V and J are TRBV3-1 (or the pseudogene TRBV3-2) and TRBJ1-2, with 11 nucleotides matching TRBD1. CDR1 is LGHDT, CDR2 YNNKEL, per germline (reference sequence). The junction had 7 bases not matched to a gene; V was cut back by 4 bases and J by 3 bases. This CDR3 contains 16 residues. CDR3 residues: CASSRWTGGLDYGYTF. The CDR3 region has the DNA TGTGCCAGCAGCCGGTGGACAGGGGGCCTGGACTATGGCTACACCTTC.

The genes are TRBV28 and TRBJ2-7; 9 nucleotides line up with TRBD1. CDR1 is MDHEN, CDR2 SYDVKM, per germline. The V gene end was trimmed by 5 bases and the J gene end by 4 bases; junction bases not matched to a gene: 9. The CDR3 totals 15 residues. For the CDR3, the DNA is TGTGCCAGCAGTCCACACGGGACAGGGAAATACGAGCAGTACTTC. Translating gives CASSPHGTGKYEQYF. Complete variable domain (other parts from reference TRBV28 and TRBJ2-7): DVKVTQSSRYLVKRTGEKVFLECVQDMDHENMFWYRQDPGLGLRLIYFSYDVKMKEKGDIPEGYSVSREKKERFSLILESASTNQTSMYLCASSPHGTGKYEQYFGPGTRLTVT.

The rearrangement links TRBV25-1 to TRBJ1-1; TRBD1 matches 7 bases. The CDR3 has 14 residues. In germline, CDR1 is MGHDK, CDR2 SYGVNS. Losses at the gene ends were 6 bases for V and 0 bases for J; bases not matched to a gene: 4. Written as DNA, the CDR3 is TGTGCCAGCAGCCCGACAGGGCTGAACACTGAAGCTTTCTTT. This translates into CASSPTGLNTEAFF.

The chain uses TRBV4-3 and TRBJ2-4; 13 positions match TRBD2. The germline gives CDR1 LGHNA, CDR2 YSLEER. The junction had 1 base not matched to a gene; V was cut back by 3 bases and J by 5 bases. CDR3 length: 15 amino acids. Here the CDR3 DNA reads TGCGCCAGCAGCCACGGACTAGCGGGGGAAAACATTCAGTACTTC. Translated, it gives CASSHGLAGENIQYF.

CDR3 DNA sequence: TGTGCCAGCAGTTATGAACAGGGGCTCACCGAGCAGTACTTC. Its translation is CASSYEQGLTEQYF. The chain recombines TRBV27 with TRBJ2-7, with TRBD1 matching 7 bases. The CDR3 totals 14 residues. Germline assignment: CDR1 MNHEY and CDR2 SMNVEV (reference sequence). J lost 6 bases, V lost 4 bases, and 9 bases had no gene match.

This clone was seen a single time. The chain joins TRBV28 to TRBJ1-6; D not resolved. Germline CDR1 MDHEN, CDR2 SYDVKM. This CDR3 is built from 15 residues. The ends were cut back, 6 bases at V and 9 bases at J, with 18 bases in the middle. The CDR3 is CASSIPPSLSSPLHF. CDR3 nucleotides: TGTGCCAGCAGCATCCCTCCATCCCTTAGTTCACCCCTCCACTTT.

The chain uses TRBV2 and TRBJ1-2; TRBD1 agrees at 12 bases. Per the germline V gene, CDR1 is SNHLY and CDR2 is FYNNEI. The CDR3 contains 15 residues. Losses at the gene ends were 6 bases for V and 2 bases for J; bases not matched to a gene: 4. The CDR3 is CASRRGQGANYGYTF. The DNA of the CDR3 is TGTGCCAGCAGGAGGGGACAGGGGGCAAACTATGGCTACACCTTC.

This sequence joins TRBV19 and TRBJ1-4, with D perhaps matching TRBD1 (6 bases). The CDR3 runs to 15 residues. CDR1 is LNHDA, CDR2 SQIVND, per germline (reference sequence). V lost 1 base, J lost 8 bases, and 14 bases lay in between. CDR3 bases: TGTGCCAGTAGTATAGGGCAGGGGCCTCACGAAAAACTGTTTTTT. Translated: CASSIGQGPHEKLFF.

The chain couples TRBV6-5 to TRBJ2-1; 9 bases line up with TRBD2. CDR1 MNHEY and CDR2 SVGAGI come from the germline V gene. V lost 0 bases to trimming and J lost 8 bases; unmatched junction nucleotides: 8. CDR3 length: 16 residues. The CDR3 here is CASSYSNPAGGDEQFF. The CDR3 nucleotides read TGTGCCAGCAGTTACTCGAATCCAGCGGGAGGCGATGAGCAGTTCTTC.

The rearrangement uses TRBV29-1 and TRBJ2-5, with D unclear. The germline V and J ends were trimmed by 4 bases and 5 bases, with 5 bases remaining between them. The CDR3 covers 10 residues. Per germline, CDR1 SQVTM and CDR2 ANQGSEA. The CDR3 nucleotides are TGCAGCGTTGCCCAGGAGACCCAGTACTTC. It specifies CSVAQETQYF.

The chain carries TRBV4-2 and TRBJ2-3; 7 nucleotides agree with TRBD2. Germline assignment: CDR1 LGHNA and CDR2 YNFKEQ. This CDR3 has 16 residues. V was pared by 3 bases and J by 7 bases, with 13 bases of the junction left unmatched. The CDR3 is CASSQGGSAAINTQYF. DNA of the CDR3: TGTGCCAGCAGCCAGGGGGGGTCTGCCGCGATAAATACGCAGTATTTT.

The table lists this clone with a few counts. This chain connects TRBV11-2 to TRBJ1-5, with a weak D call TRBD1 (5 bases). Trimming left V 1 base short and J 2 bases short, with 21 bases between. This CDR3 comprises 19 residues. CDR1 and CDR2 from the germline V gene are SGHAT and FQNNGV. The CDR3 sequence is CASSLVRDSHGEGNQPQHF. CDR3 DNA sequence: TGTGCCAGCAGCTTAGTTAGGGACTCGCATGGGGAGGGCAATCAGCCCCAGCATTTT.